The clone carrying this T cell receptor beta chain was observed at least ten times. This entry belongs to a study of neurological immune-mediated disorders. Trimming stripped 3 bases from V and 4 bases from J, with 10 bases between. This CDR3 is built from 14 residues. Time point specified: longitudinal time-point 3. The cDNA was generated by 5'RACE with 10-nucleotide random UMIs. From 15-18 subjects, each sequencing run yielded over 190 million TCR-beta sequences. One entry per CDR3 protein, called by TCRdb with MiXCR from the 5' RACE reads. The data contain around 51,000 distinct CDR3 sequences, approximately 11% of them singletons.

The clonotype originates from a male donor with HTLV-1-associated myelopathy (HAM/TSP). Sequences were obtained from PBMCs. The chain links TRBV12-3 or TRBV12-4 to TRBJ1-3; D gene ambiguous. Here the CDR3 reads CASSFKTTGNTIYF. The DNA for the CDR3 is TGTGCCAGCAGTTTCAAGACGACCGGAAACACCATATATTTT.